This passage covers 29 T cell receptor beta chains from one sample sequenced in a study of breast tumors, draining lymph nodes, adjacent tissues (dated by TCRdb to about 2016). Libraries were prepared through multiplex PCR. The sequencer was an Illumina HiSeq 2000. Using fastp at Q25 and MiXCR, TCRdb reprocessed the public reads and kept productive beta chains. Merged by CDR3 protein, the rows form single entries marked with the most common genes and DNA. Recorded for this sample are about 230,000 distinct CDR3 sequences; about 34% of them occurred a single time. The ten largest clones add up to roughly 1.3% of the sample. Lymph node samples were obtained from the axillary draining lymph nodes of breast cancer patients. Material for sequencing was axillary lymph node tissue. The receptor set was obtained from a female donor with breast cancer. Some clones in this sample may be carry-over from other donors' samples.

This clonotype occurred many times. DNA of the CDR3: TGCAGTGCTAGAGGCAATAGAAGGCTAGCGGCAAGACAAGAGACCCAGTACTTC. This sequence encodes CSARGNRRLAARQETQYF. The chain carries TRBV20-1 and TRBJ2-5; 7 bases are a match to TRBD2. Trimming removed 1 base from V and 2 bases from J; junction bases left unmatched: 16. The CDR3 has 18 residues. Germline values: CDR1 DFQATT, CDR2 SNEGSKA (reference sequence).

This clonotype was counted ten times or more. The chain is built from TRBV6-1 and TRBJ1-2, with 8 bases fitting TRBD1. CDR3 size: 13 residues. V lost 7 bases and J lost 4; bases outside the gene matches: 5. Per the germline V gene, CDR1 is MNHNS and CDR2 is SASEGT. Here the CDR3 reads CASKGQGSYGYTF. CDR3 sequence (DNA): TGTGCCAGCAAAGGACAGGGATCCTATGGCTACACCTTC.

Worth noting for this clonotype: Since a much larger clone is just one base distant, this may be a read error. The chain couples TRBV12-3 or TRBV12-4 to TRBJ2-5; no definite D call. CDR3 length: 13 residues. V lost 3 bases to trimming and J lost 7 bases, with 12 bases between them. CDR3: CASSFKGLGTQYF. DNA of the CDR3: TGTGCCAGCAGTTTCAAGGGCTTGGGGACCCAGTACTTC.

This clonotype was seen repeatedly, ten times or more. The chain uses TRBV19 and TRBJ2-2, with a possible D match to TRBD1 (6 bases). Germline values: CDR1 LNHDA, CDR2 SQIVND (reference sequence). V lost 1 base to trimming and J lost 2 bases, with 11 bases between them. This CDR3 has 16 residues. CDR3 bases: TGTGCCAGTAGTATAGTGACAGGTCTCAACACCGGGGAGCTGTTTTTT. Translating gives CASSIVTGLNTGELFF. The full variable domain, in which reference TRBV19 and TRBJ2-2 provide the parts outside the CDR3, is DGGITQSPKYLFRKEGQNVTLSCEQNLNHDAMYWYRQDPGQGLRLIYYSQIVNDFQKGDIAEGYSVSREKKESFPLTVTSAQKNPTAFYLCASSIVTGLNTGELFFGEGSRLTVL.

In its sample, this clonotype was seen many times. This chain uses TRBV11-2 with TRBJ2-2; a weak D match, TRBD1 (5 bases). V was cut by 8 bases and J by 5 bases, with 18 bases left in between. The CDR3 runs to 15 residues. Germline CDR1 is SGHAT and CDR2 is FQNNGV. CDR3 sequence reads: CASPPGRGWTGELFF. The CDR3 DNA sequence: TGTGCCAGCCCCCCCGGTAGGGGTTGGACCGGGGAGCTGTTTTTT.

Turning to this clonotype: A junction end diverges from the germline sequence, so it may reflect a read error. The chain is built from TRBV12-3 or TRBV12-4 and TRBJ1-4; tentatively, D is TRBD1 (5 bases). The CDR3 has 11 amino acids. The DNA for the CDR3 is TGTGCCAGCAGTGGGACTGAAAAACTGCTTTTT. Translation: CASSGTEKLLF.

This clonotype was counted ten times or more. V usage is TRBV6-5 and J usage is TRBJ2-3; D gene uncertain. CDR1 is MNHEY, CDR2 SVGAGI, per germline. There are 13 residues in the CDR3. V lost 2 bases and J lost 4, with 7 bases in between. For the CDR3, the DNA is TGTGCCAGCAGTTACCGGAGCCCAGATACGCAGTATTTT. Residues: CASSYRSPDTQYF.

This clonotype has a count of ten or more. The chain recombines TRBV20-1 with TRBJ1-2; possible D gene TRBD1, 6 bases. With 2 bases removed from V and 4 bases from J, the gap between germline ends came to 14 bases. The CDR3 is 14 amino acids. Germline values: CDR1 DFQATT, CDR2 SNEGSKA (reference sequence). The CDR3 loop is CSARRSQGSYGYTF. As DNA, the CDR3 is TGCAGTGCTAGACGGAGCCAGGGGTCCTATGGCTACACCTTC.

This clonotype was observed a handful of times. The V gene is TRBV5-1, the J gene TRBJ2-1, with 10 bases fitting TRBD2. The CDR3 sequence is 16 residues long. V dropped 0 bases and J dropped 6; count of bases not matched to a gene: 6. The germline V gene has CDR1 SGHRS and CDR2 YFSETQ. The CDR3 spells CASSLVLAGTCNEQFF. The CDR3 nucleotides are TGCGCCAGCAGCTTGGTACTAGCGGGAACCTGCAATGAGCAGTTCTTC.

A few counts support this clonotype. The V and J genes are TRBV3-1 and TRBJ2-4; D remains unclear. The CDR3 sequence is 15 residues long. V dropped 3 bases and J dropped 7 bases, with 16 bases sitting between them. Germline assignment: CDR1 LGHDT and CDR2 YNNKEL (reference sequence). The CDR3 bases are TGTGCCAGCAGCCAGATTCTGGGTCGACGCAACATTCAGTACTTC. This sequence encodes CASSQILGRRNIQYF.

The J gene is TRBJ2-2, the V gene TRBV27; D is perhaps TRBD1 or TRBD2 (5 bases each). The CDR3 loop spans 15 amino acids. The germline V and J ends were trimmed by 6 bases and 1 base, with 12 bases remaining between them. Germline CDR1 is MNHEY and CDR2 is SMNVEV (reference sequence). DNA for the CDR3: TGTGCCAGCAGACGTGGGGGATTGAACACCGGGGAGCTGTTTTTT. This sequence encodes CASRRGGLNTGELFF.

This sequence joins TRBV6-5 and TRBJ2-1; no firm D call. In germline, CDR1 is MNHEY, CDR2 SVGAGI. Trimming removed 5 bases at V and 4 bases at J, with 18 bases between. This CDR3 is 16 amino acids long. CDR3 region: CASSHAPGALYNEQFF. The CDR3 DNA sequence: TGTGCCAGCAGTCACGCGCCAGGAGCCCTATACAATGAGCAGTTCTTC.

This clonotype showed up just once. The chain uses TRBV19 and TRBJ1-6; the D gene is possibly TRBD1 (6 bases). Germline-derived CDR1 and CDR2 are LNHDA and SQIVND (reference sequence). Trimming left V 6 bases short and J 14 bases short, with 14 bases between. This CDR3 has 12 amino acids. CDR3 region: CASRGLGGTLHF. The CDR3 DNA is TGTGCCAGTAGGGGCTTAGGGGGAACCCTCCACTTT.

This clonotype was detected a few times. A much larger clone lies a single base off, so this may be a read error. The rearrangement uses TRBV6-5 and TRBJ2-3; D gene unclear. The germline CDR1 and CDR2 sequences are MNHEY and SVGAGI. The CDR3 sequence is 14 residues long. The V end was cut by 6 bases, the J end by 0 bases, with 10 bases between. DNA for the CDR3: TGTGCCAGCAGCCTCACCACTAGCACAGATACGCAGTATTTT. It translates to CASSLTTSTDTQYF.

This chain joins TRBV7-9 and TRBJ2-3, with D uncertain. Germline CDR1 reads SEHNR; CDR2 reads FQNEAQ (reference sequence). The germline V and J ends were trimmed by 4 bases and 4 bases, with 18 bases remaining between them. The CDR3 length is 16 residues. DNA of the CDR3: TGTGCCAGCAGCTACAAGAAGTTTCCTGGGCCAGATACGCAGTATTTT. It translates to CASSYKKFPGPDTQYF.

This clonotype has a count of ten or more. The rearrangement joins TRBV7-2 to TRBJ1-3, with 10 positions matching TRBD1. From germline, CDR1 is SGHTA and CDR2 FQGNSA. CDR3 size: 16 residues. V lost 7 bases to trimming and J lost 8 bases; unmatched junction nucleotides: 14. The CDR3 DNA is TGTGCCAGCAAATTAAGGGGGACAGGGGTTTCGGACACCATATATTTT. Its translation is CASKLRGTGVSDTIYF.

As concerns this clonotype: This may come from a read error, since a much larger clone is one base off. The CDR3 DNA reads TGCAGTGCTAGGGGGCCGCAAGGCCCAGCTACGCAGTATTTT. It specifies CSARGPQGPATQYF. This chain joins TRBV20-1 and TRBJ2-3, with a possible D match to TRBD1 (5 bases). This CDR3 comprises 14 residues. V dropped 3 bases and J dropped 8 bases, with 18 bases sitting between them. Germline CDR1 is DFQATT and CDR2 is SNEGSKA (reference sequence).

Comment on this clonotype: This could be a read error, since a much larger clone is one nucleotide away. This rearrangement joins TRBV6-1 to TRBJ2-5, with D maybe TRBD2 (6 bases). The CDR3 runs 15 residues. Per the germline V gene, CDR1 is MNHNS and CDR2 is SASEGT. The CDR3 coding sequence is TGTGCCAGCAGTGAAGTTAGCGGAGTACAAGAGACCCGGTACTTC. This sequence encodes CASSEVSGVQETRYF.

This clonotype has a handful of counts. A much larger clone differs from this one at a single base, so this may be a read error. This chain links TRBV12-3 or TRBV12-4 with TRBJ2-3, with 7 bases aligning to TRBD1. The CDR3 covers 16 residues. CDR3 in DNA: TGTGCCAGCAGTCTAGGACAGGCGGTTGGTACAGATACGCGGTATTTT. It is translated as CASSLGQAVGTDTRYF.

V is TRBV5-5 and J is TRBJ1-5; D possibly corresponds to TRBD1 (5 bases). This CDR3 comprises 15 residues. V lost 4 bases to trimming and J lost 2 bases, with 13 bases between them. Germline CDR1 reads SGHKS; CDR2 reads YYEKEE (reference sequence). The CDR3 bases are TGTGCCAGCAGCGTTTTGCAGGGACGCAATCAGCCCCAGCATTTT. Encoded protein: CASSVLQGRNQPQHF.

In this sample, this clonotype turned up many times. This chain joins TRBV7-2 and TRBJ2-7; D remains unclear. Germline V gene sequence: CDR1 SGHTA, CDR2 FQGNSA. This CDR3 spans 10 amino acids. The V end was cut by 2 bases, the J end by 6 bases, with 2 bases between. CDR3 sequence reads: CASSLSEQYF. The CDR3 nucleotides read TGTGCCAGCAGCTTATCCGAGCAGTACTTC.

As for this clonotype: This may be a read error, as it is one base from a much larger clone. The rearrangement uses TRBV5-1 and TRBJ2-7, with TRBD2 as a possible D gene (5 bases). The CDR3 has 13 residues. From germline, CDR1 is SGHRS and CDR2 YFSETQ. CDR3 sequence: CASSLIEGYDQYF. CDR3 in DNA: TGCGCCAGCAGCTTGATTGAGGGATACGACCAGTACTTC.

In this sample, this clonotype turned up many times. This rearrangement joins TRBV15 to TRBJ1-3; 7 nucleotides match TRBD1. V lost 1 base to trimming and J lost 5 bases; unmatched junction nucleotides: 8. Per germline, CDR1 LNHNV and CDR2 YYDKDF (reference sequence). There are 16 residues in the CDR3. The CDR3 DNA is TGTGCCACCAGCAGAGGGGACCGACAGGGACGAAACACCATATATTTT. Its protein is CATSRGDRQGRNTIYF.

On this clonotype itself: This may be a read error: a much more frequent sequence differs by one nucleotide. The rearrangement uses TRBV24-1 and TRBJ2-7, with 8 bases fitting TRBD1. This CDR3 is 13 amino acids long. Losses at the gene ends were 11 bases for V and 5 bases for J; bases not matched to a gene: 10. Germline V lookup: CDR1 KGHDR, CDR2 SFDVKD. CDR3 residues: CAITTGELHEQYF. CDR3 sequence (DNA): TGTGCCATCACGACAGGGGAACTTCACGAGCAGTACTTC.

This clonotype was picked up many times. The chain recombines TRBV4-3 with TRBJ2-2; D is unresolved. Per germline, CDR1 LGHNA and CDR2 YSLEER. CDR3 length equals 16 residues. V was shortened by 0 bases and J by 4 bases, with 12 bases between the two germline ends. The CDR3 region is CASSQDPGWVTGELFF. In nucleotides, the CDR3 is TGCGCCAGCAGCCAAGATCCAGGTTGGGTCACCGGGGAGCTGTTTTTT.

This clonotype occurred many times. V usage is TRBV14 and J usage is TRBJ1-2; D is undetermined. Trimming pared 3 bases from V and 4 bases from J, leaving 12 bases between. The CDR3 extends over 14 amino acids. Germline V gene sequence: CDR1 SGHDN, CDR2 FVKESK. DNA for the CDR3: TGTGCCAGCAGCCAGTATACCCTGCGCTATGGCTACACCTTC. Protein: CASSQYTLRYGYTF.

The rearrangement links TRBV5-1 to TRBJ1-4; D not certain. V was shortened by 0 bases and J by 7 bases, with 13 bases between the two germline ends. Germline lookup yields CDR1 SGHRS and CDR2 YFSETQ. This CDR3 is built from 15 residues. The CDR3 DNA reads TGCGCCAGCAGCTTGGAAGGGAATCTTGTTGAAAAACTGTTTTTT. It translates to CASSLEGNLVEKLFF.

This clonotype was seen repeatedly, ten times or more. The chain joins TRBV12-3 or TRBV12-4 to TRBJ1-2; D ambiguous. The CDR3 contains 14 residues. Deletions cut 2 bases from V and 7 bases from J, with 14 bases between. CDR3 coding DNA: TGTGCCAGCAGTTTATCCCCGGCCCAAGGTGGCTACACCTTC. Protein sequence: CASSLSPAQGGYTF.

The chain combines TRBV2 with TRBJ1-1, with D possibly being TRBD1 (6 bases). This CDR3 is 13 amino acids long. In germline, CDR1 is SNHLY, CDR2 FYNNEI. Trimming left V 6 bases short and J 5 bases short, with 13 bases between. The CDR3 DNA sequence: TGTGCCAGCAGGAGACAGGTTTGGACTGAAGCTTTCTTT. Translation gives CASRRQVWTEAFF.